This T cell receptor beta chain is from a study of cytomegalovirus exposure and HLA in healthy donors. As regards this clone: Its target is unknown.

With V trimmed by 1 base and J by 3 bases, 2 bases remained unmatched. This CDR3 has 14 residues. Germline V CDR1 and CDR2: SGHRS, YFSETQ. Study results and caveats: In the 120 validation repertoires, about 95% of cluster scores exceeded 0, per a later analysis.

TCRdb keeps only in-frame clones here, not all; method: immunoSEQ multiplex PCR. The table has 200,000 to 250,000 clones, roughly 84% seen once. The TCR originated in a woman in her thirties in good health and CMV-seropositive. The material sequenced was PBMCs. The chain couples TRBV5-1 to TRBJ2-7, with TRBD2 matching over 9 bases. The CDR3 loop is CASSLTTSGYEQYF. Here the CDR3 DNA reads TGCGCCAGCAGCTTGACGACTAGCGGCTACGAGCAGTACTTC.